The 21 T cell receptor beta chains listed next were all sequenced from one sample in a study of T-cell memory formation after mild COVID-19. Each CDR3 protein gets one entry after TCRdb re-called the 5' RACE reads with MiXCR. The sample records fewer than 350,000 distinct CDR3 sequences, around 15% being singletons. The sequenced material came from PBMCs or a T cell subset sorted from them (not recorded which). These receptor sequences come from a man between 18 and 29 years old who had mild COVID-19 (a few samples of this study predate the infection). Cell type and time point are not known.

This clonotype came up a few times. This rearrangement joins TRBV20-1 to TRBJ1-6; the D gene is possibly TRBD1 (5 bases). This CDR3 spans 12 amino acids. V was clipped by 7 bases and J by 6 bases, with 10 bases between them. Germline V gives CDR1 DFQATT, CDR2 SNEGSKA (reference sequence). The CDR3 loop is CSGGRGNSPLHF. The CDR3 region has the DNA TGCAGTGGGGGCCGGGGTAATTCACCCCTCCACTTT.

This clonotype occurred a few times. The rearrangement uses TRBV7-2 and TRBJ2-1; TRBD1 might be the D (5 bases). Germline-derived CDR1 and CDR2 are SGHTA and FQGNSA. V gave up 5 bases and J gave up 0 bases, with 11 bases separating them. This CDR3 comprises 15 residues. The CDR3 protein is CASSIGRGSYNEQFF. The CDR3 DNA is TGTGCCAGCAGCATAGGAAGGGGCTCCTACAATGAGCAGTTCTTC. The full variable domain, rest sourced from reference TRBV7-2 and TRBJ2-1, is GAGVSQSPSNKVTEKGKDVELRCDPISGHTALYWYRQSLGQGLEFLIYFQGNSAPDKSGLPSDRFSAERTGGSVSTLTIQRTQQEDSAVYLCASSIGRGSYNEQFFGPGTRLTVL.

The chain recombines TRBV12-1 with TRBJ2-5; TRBD1 is the table's D call, not checked against the DNA. TRBV12-1 is a documented pseudogene. This CDR3 has 15 amino acids. The CDR3 loop reads CASSPKGRGQETQYF. Written as DNA, the CDR3 is TGTGCCAGCAGCCCCAAAGGCAGGGGGCAAGAGACCCAGTACTTC.

The genes are TRBV19 and TRBJ2-7, with 7 bases that match TRBD1. This CDR3 is built from 14 residues. Trimming cost V 10 bases and J 3 bases; bases outside gene matches: 12. Germline assignment: CDR1 LNHDA and CDR2 SQIVND (reference sequence). The CDR3 coding sequence is TGTGCCATCCTGATCCGGGACAGAATCTACGAGCAGTACTTC. It is translated as CAILIRDRIYEQYF.

The chain employs TRBV5-1 and TRBJ2-7, with 8 bases aligning to TRBD1. The CDR3 covers 12 residues. Per germline, CDR1 SGHRS and CDR2 YFSETQ. The V and J ends lost 7 bases and 2 bases, in that order; junction bases with no gene match: 2. The CDR3: CASGQGTYEQYF. In DNA form, the CDR3 reads TGCGCCAGCGGACAGGGAACCTACGAGCAGTACTTC.

The chain carries TRBV5-1 and TRBJ1-4; tentative D call: TRBD1 (6 bases). Deletions cut 2 bases from V and 5 bases from J, with 13 bases between. The CDR3 is made up of 15 amino acids. Germline V gene sequence: CDR1 SGHRS, CDR2 YFSETQ. CDR3 coding DNA: TGCGCCAGCAGCTTTGCGACAGGTTTGAATGAAAAACTGTTTTTT. It specifies CASSFATGLNEKLFF.

In its sample, this clonotype was seen a few times. V usage is TRBV4-1 and J usage is TRBJ1-3; tentative D call: TRBD1 (5 bases). CDR3 length: 16 amino acids. The V end was cut by 1 base, the J end by 5 bases, with 15 bases between. CDR1 is MGHRA and CDR2 is YSYEKL in the germline V gene. The CDR3 loop reads CASSQGVSGERNTIYF. CDR3 coding DNA: TGCGCCAGCAGCCAAGGGGTTTCGGGGGAAAGAAACACCATATATTTT.

The rearrangement joins TRBV14 to TRBJ1-2; no definite D call. V lost 0 bases and J lost 7, with 12 bases in between. This CDR3 comprises 14 residues. Germline V gives CDR1 SGHDN, CDR2 FVKESK. CDR3 residues: CASSQDWSPGGYTF. CDR3 DNA sequence: TGTGCCAGCAGCCAAGATTGGTCGCCGGGTGGCTACACCTTC.

V is TRBV6-5 and J is TRBJ1-1, with 9 bases matching TRBD1. J lost 2 bases, V lost 0 bases, and 7 bases had no gene match. This CDR3 has 17 residues. The germline V gene has CDR1 MNHEY and CDR2 SVGAGI. CDR3 region: CASSYSTGQGFNTEAFF. The CDR3 region has the DNA TGTGCCAGCAGTTACTCCACCGGACAGGGGTTCAACACTGAAGCTTTCTTT.

The J gene is TRBJ1-5, the V gene TRBV12-3 or TRBV12-4; D remains unclear. The CDR3 is 14 amino acids. V was shortened by 6 bases and J by 2 bases, with 11 bases between the two germline ends. The CDR3 reads CASRLRVGNQPQHF. The CDR3 DNA is TGTGCCAGCAGACTAAGGGTTGGCAATCAGCCCCAGCATTTT.

V is TRBV15 and J is TRBJ2-2, with D uncertain. The germline gives CDR1 LNHNV, CDR2 YYDKDF (reference sequence). Trimming removed 5 bases from V and 0 bases from J, with 16 bases in between. The CDR3 sequence is 17 residues long. The CDR3 reads CATSLRRWQPNTGELFF. The CDR3 coding sequence is TGTGCCACCAGCTTACGCCGCTGGCAACCGAACACCGGGGAGCTGTTTTTT.

This clonotype appeared a few times. V is TRBV29-1 and J is TRBJ2-2; 8 positions match TRBD1. The junction had 4 bases not matched to a gene; V was cut back by 7 bases and J by 3 bases. Germline-derived CDR1 and CDR2 are SQVTM and ANQGSEA. The CDR3 has 13 residues. The CDR3 is CSGTGRDTGELFF. The CDR3 DNA sequence: TGCAGCGGGACAGGGCGGGACACCGGGGAGCTGTTTTTT.

The sample holds a few counts of this clonotype. One junction end does not reproduce the germline sequence, and a read error may be involved. The CDR3 coding sequence is TGCAGTGCCAGAGGGGACATCATCACAGATACGCAGTATTTT. Amino acids: CSARGDIITDTQYF. This chain connects TRBV20-1 to TRBJ2-3; D might be TRBD1 (6 bases). Germline V lookup: CDR1 DFQATT, CDR2 SNEGSKA (reference sequence). This CDR3 is 14 amino acids long.

This clonotype was detected a few times. The chain uses TRBV7-2 and TRBJ2-7; 11 nucleotides line up with TRBD2. The length of the CDR3 is 15 residues. With 5 bases clipped from V and 4 bases from J, the junction kept 7 bases outside the gene matches. CDR1 and CDR2 from the germline V gene are SGHTA and FQGNSA. The chain's CDR3 is CASSQNSGGEYEQYF. CDR3 in DNA: TGTGCCAGCAGCCAGAATAGCGGGGGGGAATACGAGCAGTACTTC.

This chain joins TRBV15 and TRBJ2-3, with 7 bases fitting TRBD2. J lost 1 base, V lost 3 bases, and 4 bases had no gene match. This CDR3 has 15 amino acids. CDR1 is LNHNV and CDR2 is YYDKDF in the germline V gene (reference sequence). CDR3 DNA: TGTGCCACCAGCAGGCCCAGCGGGGGCACAGATACGCAGTATTTT. Amino acids: CATSRPSGGTDTQYF.

The rearrangement uses TRBV6-2 or TRBV6-3 and TRBJ2-1; D unresolved. The CDR3 consists of 12 residues. Trimming shortened V by 6 bases and J by 5 bases, and 8 bases separated the two germline ends. The germline V gene encodes CDR1 MNHEY and CDR2 SVGEGT. The CDR3 region is CASSRPNNEQFF. The CDR3 nucleotides read TGTGCCAGCAGCCGACCCAACAATGAGCAGTTCTTC.

This clonotype was observed a few times. The V gene is TRBV3-1, the J gene TRBJ2-1, with 11 nucleotides matching TRBD2. V dropped 7 bases and J dropped 6; count of bases not matched to a gene: 8. Germline CDR1 is LGHDT and CDR2 is YNNKEL (reference sequence). This CDR3 is built from 15 residues. CDR3 DNA: TGTGCCAGCACCAGTAGCGGGGGGGCCTTCAATGAGCAGTTCTTC. It encodes CASTSSGGAFNEQFF.

This clonotype was found a few times. The chain combines TRBV25-1 with TRBJ1-5; D is unresolved. The germline gives CDR1 MGHDK, CDR2 SYGVNS. This CDR3 comprises 9 residues. V lost 7 bases to trimming and J lost 5 bases, with 0 bases between them. For the CDR3, the DNA is TGTGCCAGCAATCAGCCCCAGCATTTT. This sequence encodes CASNQPQHF.

The rearrangement uses TRBV11-2 and TRBJ1-1; TRBD1 matches 7 bases. The CDR3 has 15 residues. V was pared by 1 base and J by 0 bases, with 2 bases of the junction left unmatched. CDR1 and CDR2 (germline): SGHAT, FQNNGV. The CDR3 loop is CASSLVGQLNTEAFF. The CDR3 DNA reads TGTGCCAGCAGCTTAGTGGGACAGCTGAACACTGAAGCTTTCTTT.

The chain employs TRBV6-5 and TRBJ2-1; TRBD2 agrees at 11 bases. CDR1 and CDR2 from the germline V gene are MNHEY and SVGAGI. Trimming at V came to 4 bases and at J to 7 bases, leaving 6 bases not matched to a gene. There are 15 residues in the CDR3. CDR3 in amino acids: CASSLAGGGENEQFF. DNA for the CDR3: TGTGCCAGCAGTTTAGCGGGGGGGGGCGAAAATGAGCAGTTCTTC.

This clonotype has a handful of counts. J is TRBJ1-1 and V is TRBV5-1; D is unclear. The CDR3 contains 13 residues. The germline V gene encodes CDR1 SGHRS and CDR2 YFSETQ. V lost 4 bases to trimming and J lost 4 bases, with 11 bases between them. The CDR3 loop is CASSASPGTEAFF. CDR3 DNA sequence: TGCGCCAGCAGCGCAAGCCCGGGCACTGAAGCTTTCTTT.